This T cell receptor (beta chain) was identified during a study of T-cell reconstitution after alpha-beta-depleted transplantation in children. Study-level points and caveats: Reportedly, only several hundred clones from non-depleted graft cells drove alpha-beta T-cell counts at about two months.

On this clonotype itself: Its antigen is unknown.

Preparing the TCRbeta library involved the use of unique molecular identifiers. Each CDR3 protein is one row after TCRdb ran MiXCR on the PCR reads. The sample shows about 300,000 distinct CDR3 sequences, about 9.5% of them seen only once. The source is a boy under three years old with acute myeloid leukemia, due to receive a stem cell transplant. This specimen consisted of PBMCs, obtained before TCRalphabeta/CD19-depleted stem cell transplant.

CDR3 loop: CASSSLRDRGAYEQYF. The DNA of the CDR3 is TGTGCCAGCAGCTCCCTAAGGGACAGGGGTGCCTACGAGCAGTACTTC. V usage is TRBV7-2 and J usage is TRBJ2-7; TRBD1 aligns across 10 bases. The CDR3 runs 16 residues. V lost 4 bases to trimming and J lost 2 bases; unmatched junction nucleotides: 8. Per the germline V gene, CDR1 is SGHTA and CDR2 is FQGNSA.